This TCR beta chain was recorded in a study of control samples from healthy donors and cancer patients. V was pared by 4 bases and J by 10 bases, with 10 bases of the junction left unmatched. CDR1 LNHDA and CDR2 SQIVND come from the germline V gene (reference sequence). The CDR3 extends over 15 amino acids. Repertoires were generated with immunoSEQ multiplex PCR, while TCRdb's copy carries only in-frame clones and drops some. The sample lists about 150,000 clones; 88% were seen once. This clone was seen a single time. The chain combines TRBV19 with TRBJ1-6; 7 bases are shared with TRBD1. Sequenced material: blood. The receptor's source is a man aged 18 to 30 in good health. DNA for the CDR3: TGTGCCAGTAGTACTCTCAGGGGGGAAGGATCACCCCTCCACTTT. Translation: CASSTLRGEGSPLHF.